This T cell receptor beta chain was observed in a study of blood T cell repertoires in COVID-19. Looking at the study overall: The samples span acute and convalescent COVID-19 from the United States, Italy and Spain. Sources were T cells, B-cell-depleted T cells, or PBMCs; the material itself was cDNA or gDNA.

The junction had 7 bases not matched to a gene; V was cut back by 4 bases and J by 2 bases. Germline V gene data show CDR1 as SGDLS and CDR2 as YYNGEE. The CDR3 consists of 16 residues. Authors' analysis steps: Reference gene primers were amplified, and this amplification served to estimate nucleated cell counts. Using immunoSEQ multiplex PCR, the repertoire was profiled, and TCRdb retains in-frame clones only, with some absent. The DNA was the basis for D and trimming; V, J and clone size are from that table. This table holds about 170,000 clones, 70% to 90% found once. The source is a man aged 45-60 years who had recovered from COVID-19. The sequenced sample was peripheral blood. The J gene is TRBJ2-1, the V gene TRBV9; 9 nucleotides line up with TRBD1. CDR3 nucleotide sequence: TGTGCCAGCAGCTTTCGACAGGGGGGTACCTACAATGAGCAGTTCTTC. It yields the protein CASSFRQGGTYNEQFF.